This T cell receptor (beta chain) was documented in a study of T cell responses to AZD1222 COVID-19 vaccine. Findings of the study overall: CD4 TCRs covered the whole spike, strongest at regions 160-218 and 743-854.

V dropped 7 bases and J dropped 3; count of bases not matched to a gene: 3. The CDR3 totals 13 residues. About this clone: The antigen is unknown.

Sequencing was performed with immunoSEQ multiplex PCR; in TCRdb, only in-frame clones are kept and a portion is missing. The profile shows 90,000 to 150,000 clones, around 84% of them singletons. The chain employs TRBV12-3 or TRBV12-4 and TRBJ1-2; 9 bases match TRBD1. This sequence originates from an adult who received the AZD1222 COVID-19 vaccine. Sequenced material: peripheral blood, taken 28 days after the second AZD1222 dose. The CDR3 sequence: CASTGQGDYGYTF. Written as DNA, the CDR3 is TGTGCCAGCACGGGACAGGGCGACTATGGCTACACCTTC.